The 20 T cell receptor beta chains given below trace back to one sample, sequenced in a study of blood T cells in healthy people across ages. The authors ran a second PCR of 7 to 11 cycles using a sample-barcoded 5' primer and a J-beta primer mix. TCRdb reanalysed the 5' RACE reads using MiXCR and keeps one entry per CDR3 protein. The sample records hundreds of thousands of distinct CDR3 sequences, 58% being singletons. The sample comprised blood. Every receptor here comes from a man in his thirties or forties in good health.

This clonotype came up a few times. V gene TRBV7-9 combines with J gene TRBJ1-2; the D is unclear. The V and J ends lost 5 bases and 9 bases respectively, with 13 bases between them. CDR1 SEHNR and CDR2 FQNEAQ come from the germline V gene (reference sequence). CDR3 length: 12 residues. CDR3 protein: CASSPDLRSYTF. The DNA of the CDR3 is TGTGCCAGCAGCCCGGACCTGAGGAGCTACACCTTC.

The V and J genes are TRBV6-5 and TRBJ1-2; no firm D call. The V and J ends lost 5 bases and 3 bases respectively, with 4 bases between them. The CDR3 sequence is 11 residues long. CDR1 and CDR2 (germline): MNHEY, SVGAGI. Here the CDR3 reads CASSGHYGYTF. The CDR3 region has the DNA TGTGCCAGCAGTGGCCACTATGGCTACACCTTC.

The chain joins TRBV7-9 to TRBJ2-7; D may match TRBD1 or TRBD2 (6 bases each). The ends were cut back, 11 bases at V and 0 bases at J, with 20 bases in the middle. The CDR3 totals 15 residues. CDR1 and CDR2 (germline): SEHNR, FQNEAQ (reference sequence). CDR3 protein: CAGTGAGASSYEQYF. DNA of the CDR3: TGTGCCGGCACGGGAGCAGGGGCTTCCTCCTACGAGCAGTACTTC.

V is TRBV7-2 and J is TRBJ2-7; D may be TRBD2 (6 bases). The germline CDR1 and CDR2 sequences are SGHTA and FQGNSA. The V and J ends lost 1 base and 7 bases respectively, with 14 bases between them. The CDR3 is made up of 14 amino acids. The CDR3 DNA sequence: TGTGCCAGCAGCTTAGGACTAGTGGGGACGGAGCAGTACTTC. It yields the protein CASSLGLVGTEQYF.

This rearrangement joins TRBV7-2 to TRBJ2-1; D is unresolved. CDR1 and CDR2 from the germline V gene are SGHTA and FQGNSA. V lost 2 bases to trimming and J lost 2 bases, with 10 bases between them. The CDR3 extends over 15 amino acids. The CDR3 region has the DNA TGTGCCAGCAGCTTAATCAGGCCGACCTACAATGAGCAGTTCTTC. It translates to CASSLIRPTYNEQFF.

The chain recombines TRBV5-1 with TRBJ2-3, with D perhaps assigned TRBD1 or TRBD2 (5 bases each). The CDR3 is 14 residues long. Germline lookup yields CDR1 SGHRS and CDR2 YFSETQ. Trimming stripped 7 bases from V and 5 bases from J, with 17 bases between. CDR3 in DNA: TGCGCCAGCTCCGGGGCACTCGAGGGAGATACGCAGTATTTT. Translation: CASSGALEGDTQYF.

The chain is built from TRBV29-1 and TRBJ2-1, with D hard to call. The CDR3 extends over 15 amino acids. The V gene lost 6 bases and the J gene lost 0 bases, with 15 bases spanning the gap. CDR1 and CDR2 (germline): SQVTM, ANQGSEA. CDR3 DNA: TGCAGCGTCGACCTTTATTTGAGCTCCTACAATGAGCAGTTCTTC. Its translation: CSVDLYLSSYNEQFF.

The chain employs TRBV29-1 and TRBJ1-1; D is perhaps TRBD1 (6 bases). This CDR3 contains 13 residues. V was pared by 4 bases and J by 2 bases, with 11 bases between. The germline gives CDR1 SQVTM, CDR2 ANQGSEA. The CDR3 nucleotides are TGCAGCGTTGGATGGACAGATAACACTGAAGCTTTCTTT. Its protein is CSVGWTDNTEAFF.

To note about this clonotype: The junction does not match germline at one end; this may be a read error. J is TRBJ2-1 and V is TRBV28; 7 bases map to TRBD2. Germline CDR1 reads MDHEN; CDR2 reads SYDVKM. There are 14 residues in the CDR3. CDR3 DNA: TGTGCCAACAGTTTCCCCGGCGGGGGCAATGAGCAGTTCTTC. It translates to CANSFPGGGNEQFF. Based on the CDR3 plus reference TRBV28 and TRBJ2-1, the full variable domain is DVKVTQSSRYLVKRTGEKVFLECVQDMDHENMFWYRQDPGLGLRLIYFSYDVKMKEKGDIPEGYSVSREKKERFSLILESASTNQTSMYLCANSFPGGGNEQFFGPGTRLTVL.

The V gene is TRBV24-1, the J gene TRBJ2-5; no clear D gene. Germline V gene sequence: CDR1 KGHDR, CDR2 SFDVKD. The CDR3 has 13 residues. Between the trimmed V and J ends, which lost 3 bases and 5 bases, there was a span of 9 bases. The CDR3: CATSDTPTETQYF. The CDR3 region has the DNA TGTGCCACCAGTGATACCCCGACGGAGACCCAGTACTTC.

The V and J genes are TRBV27 and TRBJ1-1; 7 nucleotides line up with TRBD1. This CDR3 comprises 13 residues. Trimming at V came to 2 bases and at J to 5 bases, leaving 2 bases not matched to a gene. Germline V gene lookup returns CDR1 MNHEY and CDR2 SMNVEV (reference sequence). In nucleotides, the CDR3 is TGTGCCAGCAGTTTACCACAGGGGACTGAAGCTTTCTTT. Translating gives CASSLPQGTEAFF.

The table lists this clonotype with a count of one. V is TRBV9 and J is TRBJ1-2; TRBD1 is a possible D gene (5 bases). There are 19 residues in the CDR3. CDR1 and CDR2 (germline): SGDLS, YYNGEE. The V end was cut by 0 bases, the J end by 0 bases, with 21 bases between. The CDR3 is CASSVGSRRGELANYGYTF. The CDR3 DNA reads TGTGCCAGCAGCGTAGGTTCACGTAGAGGGGAATTAGCTAACTATGGCTACACCTTC.

This chain links TRBV3-1 with TRBJ1-2; no clear D. This CDR3 is built from 15 residues. With 2 bases removed from V and 4 bases from J, the gap between germline ends came to 14 bases. Germline values: CDR1 LGHDT, CDR2 YNNKEL (reference sequence). The CDR3 DNA reads as TGTGCCAGCAGCCAAACTCAGCAGGCCCTCTATGGCTACACCTTC. Translated: CASSQTQQALYGYTF.

This clonotype was seen only a few times. The chain couples TRBV20-1 to TRBJ2-3, with D unclear. V lost 7 bases to trimming and J lost 12 bases, with 20 bases between them. Germline V gene data show CDR1 as DFQATT and CDR2 as SNEGSKA (reference sequence). CDR3 length: 12 amino acids. CDR3: CSVGLSSQNQYF. For the CDR3, the DNA is TGCAGTGTTGGTCTTAGCAGCCAAAATCAGTATTTT.

This chain uses TRBV6-5 with TRBJ2-2; the match to TRBD1 covers 7 bases. Germline V CDR1 and CDR2: MNHEY, SVGAGI. The V and J ends lost 6 bases and 5 bases, in that order; junction bases with no gene match: 3. This CDR3 has 13 amino acids. The CDR3 nucleotides read TGTGCCAGCAGGAAGACAGGGACCGGGGAGCTGTTTTTT. Amino acid sequence: CASRKTGTGELFF.

The rearrangement joins TRBV20-1 to TRBJ1-1; 9 positions agree with TRBD1. Trimming at V came to 5 bases and at J to 7 bases, leaving 8 bases not matched to a gene. The CDR3 extends over 13 amino acids. CDR1 and CDR2 from the germline V gene are DFQATT and SNEGSKA (reference sequence). The CDR3 reads CSAPRDRASEAFF. CDR3 DNA sequence: TGCAGTGCTCCTCGGGACAGGGCAAGTGAAGCTTTCTTT.

V and J are TRBV3-1 and TRBJ2-5; D is possibly TRBD1 (5 bases). V was cut by 0 bases and J by 4 bases, with 9 bases left in between. CDR3 length: 14 amino acids. Germline CDR1 and CDR2: LGHDT and YNNKEL (reference sequence). Here the CDR3 reads CASSQDYRTETQYF. The CDR3, as DNA: TGTGCCAGCAGCCAAGACTACAGGACAGAGACCCAGTACTTC.

The V and J genes are TRBV20-1 and TRBJ1-5; TRBD1 matches 7 bases. Germline CDR1 reads DFQATT; CDR2 reads SNEGSKA (reference sequence). The CDR3 covers 14 residues. CDR3 DNA sequence: TGCAGCGCTCGCGGACAGGCTAGCAATCAGCCCCAGCATTTT. Encoded protein: CSARGQASNQPQHF.

This clonotype was detected only a few times. This rearrangement joins TRBV29-1 to TRBJ2-5; either TRBD1 or TRBD2 may fit D (6 bases each). Trimming pared 4 bases from V and 2 bases from J, leaving 17 bases between. Per the germline V gene, CDR1 is SQVTM and CDR2 is ANQGSEA. The length of the CDR3 is 15 residues. The CDR3 DNA sequence: TGCAGCGTTGGAGGTTTTGGAGGGGGACAAGAGACCCAGTACTTC. This translates into CSVGGFGGGQETQYF.

The rearrangement links TRBV2 to TRBJ2-3, with 8 nucleotides matching TRBD1. Germline CDR1 reads SNHLY; CDR2 reads FYNNEI. The trim removed 8 bases at V and 4 bases at J, leaving 5 bases unmatched. CDR3 size: 13 residues. For the CDR3, the DNA is TGTGCCAGCGGAGGACAGGGAGCAGATACGCAGTATTTT. Its translation is CASGGQGADTQYF.